The T cell receptor (beta chain) under discussion was sequenced for a study of shared clonotypes between healthy human individuals (dated by TCRdb to 2020 to 2021). Regarding the complete study: Three men and a couple of women, aged 18 to 49 years, made up the cohort. For each donor, three plates each were used for CD4 naive and CD4 memory, two plates were used for CD8 naive, and one plate was used for CD8 memory. Blood TCR repertoires of five healthy adults were deeply sequenced to estimate repertoire size and the extent of clonotype sharing between individuals. To increase sequencing depth and limit assay-specific biases, different laboratories used diverse techniques to prepare libraries and sequence TCR repertoires. Between about 0.8 and 9.5 billion PBMCs per donor were obtained by leukapheresis. Overall study results and their limits: When several donors were compared, the shared fraction of clonotypes was 5% to 6.5% for naive CD4, around 3.5% for naive CD8, 2.3% for memory CD4, and 0.4% for memory CD8. Naive subsets generally had larger estimated clonotype richness than memory subsets did. Compared with non-shared clonotypes, clonotypes shared by all four sorted-subset donors had higher generation probabilities. Pairwise subsampling indicated that sequencing depth was expected to affect the degree of clonotype sharing among donors. The genetic and exposure-history diversity represented was limited by the small number of donors. Sampling was restricted to blood, and TCR repertoires in tissue are likely to differ from TCR repertoires in blood. Incomplete sequencing was indicated by rarefaction of sorted-subset datasets, despite the large sequencing depth.

Using the deep immunoSEQ assay, TCR CDR3 regions were amplified from genomic DNA by multiplex PCR. For each cell subset, the extracted genomic DNA was distributed evenly across all wells of several immunoSEQ 96-well plates, and each plate served as one replicate. For sorted subsets, 150 to 250 ng of genomic DNA, equivalent to 25,000 to 35,000 T cell genomes, went into each replicate PCR. Purified libraries were measured with a Qubit 3.0 fluorometer, size-checked on a Bioanalyzer 2100, and measured again with the KAPA Library Quantification kit. A separate single-read 150-cycle Illumina NextSeq 550 flow cell was used to sequence each immunoSEQ 96-well plate. The published analysis was carried out like this. Because the immunoSEQ output included only junctional sequences and no quality scores, the filtering could not be the same as the filtering used for full-length reads. Sequences were annotated with PyIR, a Python wrapper for IgBLAST v1.9, and V/J genes and CDR3 were assigned using IMGT germline references. Reads were removed for weak V/J assignments (E-value above 1e-6), missing CDR3, stop codons, out-of-frame junctions, or ambiguous translated residues. A V3J clonotype was defined by an identical inferred V gene, J gene, and CDR3 amino acid sequence. To compute the percentage overlap between repertoires, the number of shared unique clonotypes was divided by the size of the smaller repertoire. Richness of each repertoire was evaluated using RTK rarefaction, the Chao1 estimator, and Recon v2.1 estimates of unobserved clonotypes. Generation probabilities for all TCRbeta clonotypes obtained by the gDNA method from a few donors were computed using OLGA. The table comes from immuneACCESS by way of TCRdb, which keeps in-frame sequences with V and J called. Part of the clones is missing from these tables; in studies checked, under half for an unresolved V gene and the rest for unknown reasons. V and J calls and clone size are those listed in that table; D and trimming were worked out from the DNA. This sample is represented by more than 2 million clones; roughly 94% of them were singletons. The ten largest clonotypes hold 0.1% to 0.15% of the sample.

Donors were healthy HIV-negative adults with no recently reported acute infections or vaccinations. Every donor was a Caucasian adult living in Nashville, Tennessee, USA. CD4+ T cells were enriched by magnetic negative selection, after which naive cells were positively selected on CD45RA and the negative fraction was taken as the memory subset. Blood was collected by leukapheresis, and PBMCs were isolated by Ficoll-Histopaque density gradient centrifugation and then cryopreserved in liquid nitrogen vapor phase. Purity and quantity of every magnetically sorted T cell population were checked by analytical flow cytometry. Each sorted fraction had its genomic DNA isolated and then quantified by UV absorbance on a Nanodrop 2000c. Concerning this clone: Its recognized antigen is unknown. Base-call qualities are not available, and no considerably larger clone is one nucleotide away.

Spanning cysteine to phenylalanine, the CDR3 consists of 14 amino acids. The entry retains the CDR3 DNA only, 42 bases that are in frame from base 1. Cut back by 5 bases and 11 bases, the V and J ends lie 21 bases apart. Sequences MGHRA (CDR1) and YSYEKL (CDR2) are obtained from the germline V gene. Recombination joined TRBV4-1 with TRBJ1-1; the D segment could be TRBD1, given 5 matching bases. The sequence came from a man aged 18 to 30 in good health. Sample: naive CD4+ T cells sorted from blood. The label giving this sample's cell subset or site can be read as: CD45RA+ positively selected. The nucleotide sequence reads as follows: TGCGCCAGCAGCACCCCGGACAAAAAGGCCTGGGCTTTCTTT. Translated, this is CASSTPDKKAWAFF.